Shown below are 17 T cell receptor beta chains from a single sample sequenced in a study of blood T cell repertoires in COVID-19 (dated by TCRdb to about 2020). The library came from the immunoSEQ multiplex PCR assay. Not all clones reach the TCRdb copy of this immuneACCESS table, which keeps in-frame sequences only. Checked studies attribute under half of the gap to unresolved V genes and leave the rest unexplained. Recorded for this sample are roughly 300,000 clones; about 83% of them occurred a single time. The ten largest make up 8.5% to 9.5% of the sample. The sequencing input was peripheral blood. These receptors all come from a woman in her fifties or sixties who had recovered from COVID-19.

The chain is built from TRBV7-3 and TRBJ2-1, with D possibly being TRBD1 (7 bases). CDR3 length: 15 residues. The V and J ends lost 5 bases and 5 bases respectively, with 16 bases between them. Germline V gene sequence: CDR1 SGHTA, CDR2 FQGTGA. The CDR3 DNA follows: TGTGCCAGCAGCCTCGTCAGGGGGGCAAACAATGAGCAGTTCTTC. Residues: CASSLVRGANNEQFF.

V and J are TRBV6-2 or TRBV6-3 and TRBJ1-1; D is possibly TRBD1 (6 bases). V lost 2 bases and J lost 0, with 7 bases in between. Per germline, CDR1 MNHEY and CDR2 SVGEGT. The length of the CDR3 is 14 residues. Here the CDR3 DNA reads TGTGCCAGCAGTTACAGGGGGTTGAACACTGAAGCTTTCTTT. Its translation is CASSYRGLNTEAFF.

This clone was observed once. V usage is TRBV7-2 and J usage is TRBJ2-7, with TRBD1 matching over 9 bases. This CDR3 region has 14 residues. Germline CDR1 is SGHTA and CDR2 is FQGNSA. Trimming took 5 bases from V and 2 from J; bases not matched to a gene: 4. Here the CDR3 reads CASSTDRGTYEQYF. Here the CDR3 DNA reads TGTGCCAGCAGCACGGACAGGGGAACCTACGAGCAGTACTTC.

The DNA for the CDR3 is TGTGCCAGCAGCTCAGGGGTAGTATTAGCCAAAAACATTCAGTACTTC. Translation gives CASSSGVVLAKNIQYF. The chain combines TRBV7-8 with TRBJ2-4; tentatively, D is TRBD1 (6 bases). Germline CDR1 and CDR2: SGHVS and FQNEAQ. Trimming left V 4 bases short and J 0 bases short, with 13 bases between. The CDR3 is 16 amino acids.

The V and J genes are TRBV7-2 and TRBJ2-7, with 9 positions matching TRBD1. The CDR3 spans 14 residues. Germline V gene data show CDR1 as SGHTA and CDR2 as FQGNSA. With V trimmed by 6 bases and J by 3 bases, 6 bases remained unmatched. Here the CDR3 reads CASRLTGQGYEQYF. CDR3 bases: TGTGCCAGCAGACTTACGGGACAGGGCTACGAGCAGTACTTC.

This clone appeared a single time. V gene TRBV7-2 combines with J gene TRBJ1-1, with D perhaps TRBD1 (6 bases). Germline loops: CDR1 SGHTA, CDR2 FQGNSA. The CDR3 runs to 15 residues. Trimming left V 5 bases short and J 1 base short, with 14 bases between. The CDR3 coding sequence is TGTGCCAGCAGCCCTCGGCAGGGGAGGAACACTGAAGCTTTCTTT. Its translation: CASSPRQGRNTEAFF.

The genes are TRBV5-1 and TRBJ2-5, with 10 bases that match TRBD2. The trim removed 4 bases at V and 4 bases at J, leaving 10 bases unmatched. In germline, CDR1 is SGHRS, CDR2 YFSETQ. The CDR3 is made up of 16 amino acids. CDR3 sequence (DNA): TGCGCCAGCAGCCCCCAAGGTAGCGGGGGGAGAGAGACCCAGTACTTC. Translating it yields CASSPQGSGGRETQYF.

V and J are TRBV7-8 and TRBJ1-3, with D unclear. The germline V gene encodes CDR1 SGHVS and CDR2 FQNEAQ. The CDR3 runs 12 residues. V shed 5 bases and J shed 8 bases, with 10 bases lying between them. The CDR3 loop reads CASSMEVHTIYF. CDR3 in DNA: TGTGCCAGCAGCATGGAGGTGCACACCATATATTTT.

V and J are TRBV7-2 and TRBJ2-3; no clear D gene. This CDR3 region has 13 residues. V lost 2 bases and J lost 4, with 7 bases in between. The germline V gene has CDR1 SGHTA and CDR2 FQGNSA. CDR3 protein: CASSLSESDTQYF. Here the CDR3 DNA reads TGTGCCAGCAGCTTAAGTGAGTCAGATACGCAGTATTTT.

The chain couples TRBV6-5 to TRBJ1-1; no firm D call. CDR1 and CDR2 (germline): MNHEY, SVGAGI. This CDR3 region has 15 residues. Trimming took off 4 bases at V and 6 bases at J, with 18 bases between the two ends. For the CDR3, the DNA is TGTGCCAGCAGTTTCGGCGGAACGAACCCAGCTGAAGCTTTCTTT. Amino acids: CASSFGGTNPAEAFF.

The chain recombines TRBV5-1 with TRBJ1-2; 7 bases fit TRBD1. With 4 bases clipped from V and 8 bases from J, the junction kept 5 bases outside the gene matches. This CDR3 comprises 12 residues. CDR1 is SGHRS, CDR2 YFSETQ, per germline. As DNA, the CDR3 is TGCGCCAGCAGCCTGGGACAGTGGGGCTACACCTTC. This encodes CASSLGQWGYTF.

This clone was counted once. CDR3 bases: TGTGCCAGCAGCCGCGACTTCATCCTATACGAGCAGTACTTC. The encoded protein is CASSRDFILYEQYF. The chain uses TRBV28 and TRBJ2-7, with no clear D. Per germline, CDR1 MDHEN and CDR2 SYDVKM. V lost 6 bases and J 4 bases, leaving 16 bases between the germline ends. The CDR3 consists of 14 residues.

This clone was found once. The chain is built from TRBV6-1 and TRBJ1-5; no definite D call. From germline, CDR1 is MNHNS and CDR2 SASEGT. This CDR3 contains 13 residues. V was cut by 2 bases and J by 1 base, with 3 bases left in between. The CDR3 loop reads CASSESSNQPQHF. Here the CDR3 DNA reads TGTGCCAGCAGTGAATCAAGCAATCAGCCCCAGCATTTT.

This chain uses TRBV11-3 with TRBJ2-7, with 8 bases identical to TRBD1. This CDR3 is built from 14 residues. V dropped 1 base and J dropped 3; count of bases not matched to a gene: 2. Germline-derived CDR1 and CDR2 are SGHNT and YENEEA. The CDR3 protein is CASSLGTGSYEQYF. CDR3 nucleotides: TGTGCCAGCAGCTTAGGGACAGGGAGCTACGAGCAGTACTTC.

The CDR3 nucleotides are TGTGCCAGCAGTGATAGACAGGGGGCTGGAAACACCATATATTTT. As protein: CASSDRQGAGNTIYF. The chain couples TRBV6-1 to TRBJ1-3; 9 nucleotides align to TRBD1. The V segment lost 3 bases and the J segment 2 bases; nucleotides outside the gene matches: 2. The CDR3 length is 15 residues. CDR1 is MNHNS, CDR2 SASEGT, per germline.

Here the CDR3 DNA reads TGTGCCACCAGCGGACAGGGGATTGATCAGCCCCAGCATTTT. Translated, it gives CATSGQGIDQPQHF. The chain carries TRBV24-1 and TRBJ1-5; TRBD1 aligns across 9 bases. CDR1 and CDR2 from the germline V gene are KGHDR and SFDVKD. V gave up 7 bases and J gave up 5 bases; unmatched junction bases: 5. There are 14 residues in the CDR3.

The genes are TRBV6-2 or TRBV6-3 and TRBJ1-2; D remains unclear. The CDR3 is made up of 14 amino acids. Per the germline V gene, CDR1 is MNHEY and CDR2 is SVGEGT. V was clipped by 4 bases and J by 0 bases, with 9 bases between them. The DNA for the CDR3 is TGTGCCAGCAGTTGGGGAGGAACTAACTATGGCTACACCTTC. This gives the protein CASSWGGTNYGYTF.